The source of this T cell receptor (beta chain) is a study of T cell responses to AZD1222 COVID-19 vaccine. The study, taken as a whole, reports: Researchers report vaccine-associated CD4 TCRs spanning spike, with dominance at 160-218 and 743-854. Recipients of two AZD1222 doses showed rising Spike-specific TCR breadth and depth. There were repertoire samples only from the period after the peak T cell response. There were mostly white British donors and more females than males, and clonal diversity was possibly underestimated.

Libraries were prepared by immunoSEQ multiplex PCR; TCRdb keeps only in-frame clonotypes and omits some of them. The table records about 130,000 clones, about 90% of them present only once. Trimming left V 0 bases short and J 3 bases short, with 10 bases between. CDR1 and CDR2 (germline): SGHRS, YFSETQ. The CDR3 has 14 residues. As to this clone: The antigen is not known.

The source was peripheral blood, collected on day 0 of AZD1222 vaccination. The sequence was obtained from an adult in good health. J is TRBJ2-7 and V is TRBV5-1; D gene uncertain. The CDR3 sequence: CASSLVFGGYEQYF. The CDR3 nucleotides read TGCGCCAGCAGCTTGGTTTTTGGTGGCTACGAGCAGTACTTC.